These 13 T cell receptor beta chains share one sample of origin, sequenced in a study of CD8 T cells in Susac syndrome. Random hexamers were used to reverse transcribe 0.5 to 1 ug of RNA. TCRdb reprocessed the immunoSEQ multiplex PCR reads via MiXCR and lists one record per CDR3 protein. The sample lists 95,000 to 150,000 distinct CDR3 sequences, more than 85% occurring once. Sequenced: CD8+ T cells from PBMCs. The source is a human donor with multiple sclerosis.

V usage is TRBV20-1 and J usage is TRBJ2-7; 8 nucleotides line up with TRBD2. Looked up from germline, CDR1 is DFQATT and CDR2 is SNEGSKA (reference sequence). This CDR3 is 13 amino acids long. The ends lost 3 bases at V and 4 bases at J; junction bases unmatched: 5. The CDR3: CSASGGGQYEQYF. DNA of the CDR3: TGCAGTGCTAGCGGCGGGGGGCAGTACGAGCAGTACTTC.

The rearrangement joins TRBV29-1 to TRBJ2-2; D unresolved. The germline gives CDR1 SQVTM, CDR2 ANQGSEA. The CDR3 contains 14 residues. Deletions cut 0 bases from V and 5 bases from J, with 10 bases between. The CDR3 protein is CSVEDHSVTGELFF. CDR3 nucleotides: TGCAGCGTTGAAGATCACTCGGTAACCGGGGAGCTGTTTTTT.

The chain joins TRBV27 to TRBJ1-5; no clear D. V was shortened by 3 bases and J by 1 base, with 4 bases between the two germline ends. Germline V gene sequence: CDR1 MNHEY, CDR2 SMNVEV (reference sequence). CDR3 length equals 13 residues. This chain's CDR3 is CASSFESNQPQHF. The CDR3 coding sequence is TGTGCCAGCAGTTTTGAGAGCAATCAGCCCCAGCATTTT.

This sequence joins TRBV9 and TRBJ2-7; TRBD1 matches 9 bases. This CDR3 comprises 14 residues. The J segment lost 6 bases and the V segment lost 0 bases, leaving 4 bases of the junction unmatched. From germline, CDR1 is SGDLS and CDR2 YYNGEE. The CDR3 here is CASSVANRGPEQYV. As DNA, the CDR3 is TGTGCCAGCAGCGTAGCGAACAGGGGGCCCGAGCAGTACGTC.

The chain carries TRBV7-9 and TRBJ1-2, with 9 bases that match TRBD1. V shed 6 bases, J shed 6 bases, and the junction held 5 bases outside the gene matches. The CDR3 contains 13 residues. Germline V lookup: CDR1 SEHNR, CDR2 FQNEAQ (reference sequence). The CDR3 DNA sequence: TGTGCCAGCAGTGGACAGGGGAAAGATGGCTACACCTTC. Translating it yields CASSGQGKDGYTF.

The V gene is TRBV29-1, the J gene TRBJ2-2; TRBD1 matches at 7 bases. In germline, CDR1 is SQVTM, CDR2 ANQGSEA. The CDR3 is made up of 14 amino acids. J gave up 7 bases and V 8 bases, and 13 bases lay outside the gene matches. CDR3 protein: CSLPPGQYLGELFF. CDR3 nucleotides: TGCAGCCTCCCTCCGGGACAGTACCTCGGGGAGCTGTTTTTT.

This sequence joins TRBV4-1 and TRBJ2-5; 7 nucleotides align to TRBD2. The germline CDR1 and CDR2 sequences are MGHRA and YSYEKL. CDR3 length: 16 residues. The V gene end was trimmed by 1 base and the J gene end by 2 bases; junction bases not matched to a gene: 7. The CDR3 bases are TGCGCCAGCAGCCAAGTGGGGGGGGATCCACAAGAGACCCAGTACTTC. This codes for CASSQVGGDPQETQYF.

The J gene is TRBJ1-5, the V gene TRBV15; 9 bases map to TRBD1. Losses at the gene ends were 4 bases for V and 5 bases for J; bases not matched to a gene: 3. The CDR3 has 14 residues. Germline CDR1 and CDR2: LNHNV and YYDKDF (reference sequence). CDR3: CATSKDRGYQPQHF. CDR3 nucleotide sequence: TGTGCCACCAGCAAAGACAGGGGGTATCAGCCCCAGCATTTT.

The CDR3 DNA reads TGTGCCAGCAAACCCCTCGGACAGCAAGAACTCTTCTACGAGCAGTACTTC. Encoded protein: CASKPLGQQELFYEQYF. The J gene is TRBJ2-7, the V gene TRBV28; TRBD1 is a possible D gene (6 bases). Germline V gene lookup returns CDR1 MDHEN and CDR2 SYDVKM. V lost 7 bases to trimming and J lost 3 bases, with 25 bases between them. There are 17 residues in the CDR3.

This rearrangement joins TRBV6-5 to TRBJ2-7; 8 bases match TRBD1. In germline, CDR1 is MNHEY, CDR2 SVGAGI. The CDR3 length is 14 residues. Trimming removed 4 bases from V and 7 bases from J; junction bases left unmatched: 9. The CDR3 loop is CASSSTQGAGEQYF. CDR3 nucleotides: TGTGCCAGCAGTTCGACCCAGGGGGCGGGGGAGCAGTACTTC.

The CDR3 reads CASSLRGDTGELFF. The CDR3 nucleotides are TGTGCCAGCAGTTTGAGGGGAGACACCGGGGAGCTGTTTTTT. The gene calls are TRBV28 and TRBJ2-2; D is tentatively TRBD1 or TRBD2 (5 bases each). Germline CDR1 MDHEN, CDR2 SYDVKM. This CDR3 contains 14 residues. The ends were cut back, 3 bases at V and 3 bases at J, with 8 bases in the middle.

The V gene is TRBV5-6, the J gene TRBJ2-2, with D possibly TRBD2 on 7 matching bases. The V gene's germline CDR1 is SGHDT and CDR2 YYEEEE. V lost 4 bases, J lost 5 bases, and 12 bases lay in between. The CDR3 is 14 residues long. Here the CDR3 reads CASSPRGGTGELFF. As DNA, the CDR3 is TGTGCCAGCAGCCCCAGGGGAGGGACCGGGGAGCTGTTTTTT. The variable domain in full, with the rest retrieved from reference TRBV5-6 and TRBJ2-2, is DAGVTQSPTHLIKTRGQQVTLRCSPKSGHDTVSWYQQALGQGPQFIFQYYEEEERQRGNFPDRFSGHQFPNYSSELNVNALLLGDSALYLCASSPRGGTGELFFGEGSRLTVL.

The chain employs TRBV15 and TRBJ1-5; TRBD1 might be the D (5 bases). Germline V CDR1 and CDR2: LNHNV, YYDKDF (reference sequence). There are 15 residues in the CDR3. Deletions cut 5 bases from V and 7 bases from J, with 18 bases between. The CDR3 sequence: CATSSFGGGEQPQHF. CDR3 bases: TGTGCCACCAGCTCCTTCGGGGGAGGAGAGCAGCCCCAGCATTTT.